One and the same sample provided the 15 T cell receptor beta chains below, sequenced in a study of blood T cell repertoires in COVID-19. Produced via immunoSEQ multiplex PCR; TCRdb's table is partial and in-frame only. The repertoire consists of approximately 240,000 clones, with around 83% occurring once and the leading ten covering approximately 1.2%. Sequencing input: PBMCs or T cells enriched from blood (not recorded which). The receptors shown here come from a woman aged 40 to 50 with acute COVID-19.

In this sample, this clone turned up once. The CDR3: CASSSIRGDNEQFF. DNA for the CDR3: TGTGCCAGCAGCTCCATCAGGGGCGACAATGAGCAGTTCTTC. The genes are TRBV5-5 and TRBJ2-1; possibly TRBD1 for D (6 bases). The CDR3 covers 14 residues. V was clipped by 3 bases and J by 5 bases, with 12 bases between them. Germline V CDR1 and CDR2: SGHKS, YYEKEE (reference sequence).

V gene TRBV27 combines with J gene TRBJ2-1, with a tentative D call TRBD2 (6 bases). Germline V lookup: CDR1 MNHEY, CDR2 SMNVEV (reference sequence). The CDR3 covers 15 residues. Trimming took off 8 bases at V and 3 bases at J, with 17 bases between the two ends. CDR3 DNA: TGTGCCAGCCGCGCTCGGGGAGCGGGCTACAATGAGCAGTTCTTC. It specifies CASRARGAGYNEQFF.

Here the CDR3 DNA reads TGTGCCAGCAGCTTAGGGTCGGGAGGTACCCAAGCTTTCTTT. Its translation: CASSLGSGGTQAFF. The V and J genes are TRBV11-2 and TRBJ1-1; unclear D gene. Trimming stripped 1 base from V and 9 bases from J, with 15 bases between. The V gene's germline CDR1 is SGHAT and CDR2 FQNNGV. There are 14 residues in the CDR3.

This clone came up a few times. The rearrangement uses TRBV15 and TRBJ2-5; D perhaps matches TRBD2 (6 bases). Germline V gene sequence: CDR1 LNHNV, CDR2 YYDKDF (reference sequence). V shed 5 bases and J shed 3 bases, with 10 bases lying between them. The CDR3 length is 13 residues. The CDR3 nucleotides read TGTGCCACCAGCGGCGGGATGGAAGAGACCCAGTACTTC. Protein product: CATSGGMEETQYF.

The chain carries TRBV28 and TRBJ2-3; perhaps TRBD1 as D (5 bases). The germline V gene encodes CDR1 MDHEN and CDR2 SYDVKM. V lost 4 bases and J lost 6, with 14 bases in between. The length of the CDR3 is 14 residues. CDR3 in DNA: TGTGCCAGCAGTTCCGCAGGGCTTGGGGATACGCAGTATTTT. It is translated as CASSSAGLGDTQYF.

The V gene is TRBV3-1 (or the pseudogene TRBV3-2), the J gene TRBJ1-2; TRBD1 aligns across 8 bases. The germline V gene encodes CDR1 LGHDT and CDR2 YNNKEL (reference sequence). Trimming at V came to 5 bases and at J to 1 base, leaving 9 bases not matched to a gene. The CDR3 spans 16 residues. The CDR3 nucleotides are TGTGCCAGCAGCAATCGACAGGGGCAGAATAACTATGGCTACACCTTC. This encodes CASSNRQGQNNYGYTF.

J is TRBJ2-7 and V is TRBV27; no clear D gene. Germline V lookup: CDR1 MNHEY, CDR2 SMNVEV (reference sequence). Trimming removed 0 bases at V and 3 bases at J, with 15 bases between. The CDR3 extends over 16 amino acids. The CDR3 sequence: CASSLSVRTFFYEQYF. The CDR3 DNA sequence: TGTGCCAGCAGTTTATCGGTCAGAACGTTCTTCTACGAGCAGTACTTC.

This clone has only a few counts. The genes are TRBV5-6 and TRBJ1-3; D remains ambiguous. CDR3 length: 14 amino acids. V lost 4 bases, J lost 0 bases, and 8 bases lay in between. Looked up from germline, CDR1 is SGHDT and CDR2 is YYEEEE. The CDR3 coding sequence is TGTGCCAGCAGCGGTGAGTTCTCTGGAAACACCATATATTTT. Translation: CASSGEFSGNTIYF.

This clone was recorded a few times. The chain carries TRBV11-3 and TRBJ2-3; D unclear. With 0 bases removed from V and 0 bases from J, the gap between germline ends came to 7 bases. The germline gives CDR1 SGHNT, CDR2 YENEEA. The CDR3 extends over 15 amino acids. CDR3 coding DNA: TGTGCCAGCAGCTTAGAGGGCCTTAGCACAGATACGCAGTATTTT. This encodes CASSLEGLSTDTQYF.

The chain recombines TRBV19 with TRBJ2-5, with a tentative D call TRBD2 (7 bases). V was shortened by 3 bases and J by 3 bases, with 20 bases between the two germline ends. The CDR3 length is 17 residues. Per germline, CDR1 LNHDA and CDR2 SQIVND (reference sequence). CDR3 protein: CASSIRFGGPVKETQYF. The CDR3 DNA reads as TGTGCCAGTAGTATTCGTTTCGGGGGGCCTGTTAAAGAGACCCAGTACTTC.

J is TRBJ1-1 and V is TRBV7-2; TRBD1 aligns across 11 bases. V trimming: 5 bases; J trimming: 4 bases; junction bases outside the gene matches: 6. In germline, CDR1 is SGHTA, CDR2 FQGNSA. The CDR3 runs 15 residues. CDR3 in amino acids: CASSRGTGGITEAFF. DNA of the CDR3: TGTGCCAGCAGCCGGGGGACAGGGGGTATCACTGAAGCTTTCTTT.

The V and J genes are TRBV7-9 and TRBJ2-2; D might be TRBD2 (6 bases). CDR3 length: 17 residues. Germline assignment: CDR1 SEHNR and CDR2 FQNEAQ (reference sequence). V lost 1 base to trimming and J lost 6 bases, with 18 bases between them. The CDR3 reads CASSLDRGSLGAGELFF. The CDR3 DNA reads TGTGCCAGCAGCTTAGATCGGGGGTCCTTAGGGGCCGGGGAGCTGTTTTTT.

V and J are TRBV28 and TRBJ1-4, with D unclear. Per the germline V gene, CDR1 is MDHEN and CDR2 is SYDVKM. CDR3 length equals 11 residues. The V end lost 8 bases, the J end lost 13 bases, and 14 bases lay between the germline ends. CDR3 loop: CASQTAFRLFF. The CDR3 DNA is TGTGCCAGCCAAACCGCGTTTAGACTGTTTTTT.

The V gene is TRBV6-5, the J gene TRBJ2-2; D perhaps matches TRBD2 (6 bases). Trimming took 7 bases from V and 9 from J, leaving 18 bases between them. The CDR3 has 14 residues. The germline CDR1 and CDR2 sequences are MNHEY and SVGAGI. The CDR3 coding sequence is TGTGCCAGCAATTTGGCGGGATATCAAAGGGAGCTGTTTTTT. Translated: CASNLAGYQRELFF.

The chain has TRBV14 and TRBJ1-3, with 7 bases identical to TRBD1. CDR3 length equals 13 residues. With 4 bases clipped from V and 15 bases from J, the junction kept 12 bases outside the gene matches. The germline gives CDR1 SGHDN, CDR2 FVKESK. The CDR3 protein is CASSPKVGDRSYF. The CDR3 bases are TGTGCCAGCAGCCCAAAAGTGGGGGACAGATCATATTTT. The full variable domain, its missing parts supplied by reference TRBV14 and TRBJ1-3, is EAGVTQFPSHSVIEKGQTVTLRCDPISGHDNLYWYRRVMGKEIKFLLHFVKESKQDESGMPNNRFLAERTGGTYSTLKVQPAELEDSGVYFCASSPKVGDRSYFGEGSWLTVV.